This paragraph covers one T cell receptor (beta chain) sequence. With V trimmed by 6 bases and J by 0 bases, 7 bases remained unmatched. The CDR3 length is 15 residues. Germline loops: CDR1 KGHSH, CDR2 LQKENI. Sequenced by immunoSEQ multiplex PCR; TCRdb stores in-frame clones only, minus some. The sample includes around 220,000 clones, approximately 86% seen only once; the top ten take 1.5%. These data come from a study of blood T cell repertoires in COVID-19. The material sequenced was peripheral blood. This clonotype was obtained from a man between 18 and 29 years old with active or convalescent COVID-19. The chain uses TRBV18 and TRBJ2-7; 8 bases agree with TRBD1. The CDR3 bases are TGTGCCAGCTCCGGAGCGACAGGGGCCTCCTACGAGCAGTACTTC. Amino acid sequence: CASSGATGASYEQYF.